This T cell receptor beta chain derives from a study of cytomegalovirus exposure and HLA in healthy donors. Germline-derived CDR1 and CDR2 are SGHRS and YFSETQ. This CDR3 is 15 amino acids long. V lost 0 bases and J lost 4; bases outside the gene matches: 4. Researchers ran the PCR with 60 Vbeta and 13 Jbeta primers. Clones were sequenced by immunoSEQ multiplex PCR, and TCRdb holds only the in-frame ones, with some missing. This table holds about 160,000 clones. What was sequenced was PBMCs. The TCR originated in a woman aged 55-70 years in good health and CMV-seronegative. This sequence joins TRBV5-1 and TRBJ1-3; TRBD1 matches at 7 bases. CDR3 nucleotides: TGCGCCAGCAGCTTGGCGACAGGGACGGGAAACACCATATATTTT. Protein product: CASSLATGTGNTIYF.